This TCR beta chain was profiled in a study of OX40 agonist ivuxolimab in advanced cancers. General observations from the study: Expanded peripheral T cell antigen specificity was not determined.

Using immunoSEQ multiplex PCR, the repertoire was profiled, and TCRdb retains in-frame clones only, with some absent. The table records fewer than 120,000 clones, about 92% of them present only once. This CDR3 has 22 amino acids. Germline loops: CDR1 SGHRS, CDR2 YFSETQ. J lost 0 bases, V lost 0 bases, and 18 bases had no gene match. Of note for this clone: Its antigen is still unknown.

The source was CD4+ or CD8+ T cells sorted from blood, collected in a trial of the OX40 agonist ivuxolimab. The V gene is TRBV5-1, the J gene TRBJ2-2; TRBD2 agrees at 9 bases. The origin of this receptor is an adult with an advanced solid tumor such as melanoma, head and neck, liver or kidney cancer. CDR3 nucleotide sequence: TGCGCCAGCAGCTTGGTTAGATCTAGCGGGAAAATACCCAGACCGAACACCGGGGAGCTGTTTTTT. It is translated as CASSLVRSSGKIPRPNTGELFF.